This T cell receptor beta chain stems from a study of blood T cells in healthy people across ages. This clonotype showed up many times. Isolated per sample were at least 6 million PBMCs. Sample-barcoded 5' priming and a J-beta primer mix drove a second PCR of about 7 to 12 cycles. TCRdb re-called the 5' RACE reads through MiXCR, storing one row per CDR3 protein. The sample has around 600,000 distinct CDR3 sequences, around half seen once; the top ten hold just under 25%. Trimming stripped 1 base from V and 7 bases from J, with 14 bases between. CDR1 DFQATT and CDR2 SNEGSKA come from the germline V gene (reference sequence). The CDR3 loop spans 13 amino acids.

The sequence was collected from a man older than 75 in good health. The rearrangement uses TRBV20-1 and TRBJ2-7, with D tentatively TRBD2 (6 bases). The sequencing input was blood. The CDR3 sequence: CSARATSREEQYF. As DNA, the CDR3 is TGCAGTGCTAGAGCGACTAGTCGCGAGGAGCAGTACTTC.